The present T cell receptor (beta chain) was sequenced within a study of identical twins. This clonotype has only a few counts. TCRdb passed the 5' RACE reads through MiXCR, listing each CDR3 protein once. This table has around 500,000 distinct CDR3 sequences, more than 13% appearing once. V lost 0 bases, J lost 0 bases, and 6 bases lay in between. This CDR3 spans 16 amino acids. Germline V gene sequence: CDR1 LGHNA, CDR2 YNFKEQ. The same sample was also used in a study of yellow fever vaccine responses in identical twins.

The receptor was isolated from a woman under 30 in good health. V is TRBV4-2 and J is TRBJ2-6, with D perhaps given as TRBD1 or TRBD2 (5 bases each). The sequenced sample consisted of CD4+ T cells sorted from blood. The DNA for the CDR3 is TGTGCCAGCAGCCAAGAGGGGGTCTCTGGGGCCAACGTCCTGACTTTC. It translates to CASSQEGVSGANVLTF.